These 19 T cell receptor beta chains were all obtained from the same sample, sequenced in a study of cytotoxic CD8 clonotypes in ibrutinib-treated CLL. Profiled with immunoSEQ multiplex PCR; TCRdb holds only in-frame clones, not every one. The sample records some 300,000 clones, 70% to 80% being singletons. The specimen was PBMCs, collected before ibrutinib treatment. The receptors derive from a human donor with chronic lymphocytic leukemia.

V gene TRBV27 combines with J gene TRBJ2-7; 11 bases are shared with TRBD1. CDR1 is MNHEY and CDR2 is SMNVEV in the germline V gene (reference sequence). This CDR3 is built from 14 residues. Trimming at V came to 3 bases and at J to 6 bases, leaving 4 bases not matched to a gene. This CDR3 reads CASSFGQGASEQYF. The CDR3, as DNA: TGTGCCAGCAGTTTCGGACAGGGGGCGAGCGAGCAGTACTTC.

This chain joins TRBV5-1 and TRBJ2-1, with D maybe TRBD1 (5 bases). The CDR3 loop spans 12 amino acids. V shed 2 bases and J shed 7 bases, with 7 bases lying between them. Germline V gene data show CDR1 as SGHRS and CDR2 as YFSETQ. This chain's CDR3 is CASSFRVNEQFF. The CDR3 nucleotides are TGCGCCAGCAGCTTCAGGGTGAATGAGCAGTTCTTC.

This clone was seen only once. The J gene is TRBJ2-1, the V gene TRBV28; 8 bases fit TRBD1. The CDR3 is 13 amino acids. CDR1 is MDHEN and CDR2 is SYDVKM in the germline V gene. The V segment lost 6 bases and the J segment 5 bases; nucleotides outside the gene matches: 3. CDR3: CASSLDRDNEQFF. CDR3 sequence (DNA): TGTGCCAGCAGCTTGGACAGGGACAATGAGCAGTTCTTC.

The rearrangement joins TRBV2 to TRBJ2-3; 10 bases map to TRBD2. The ends lost 4 bases at V and 7 bases at J; junction bases unmatched: 11. Germline CDR1 reads SNHLY; CDR2 reads FYNNEI. This CDR3 is built from 16 residues. The CDR3, as DNA: TGTGCCAGCAGTGGGACCGGGACTAGCGTTTCTAATACGCAGTATTTT. Translation gives CASSGTGTSVSNTQYF.

This clone appeared once. The chain combines TRBV11-2 with TRBJ2-7; D is perhaps TRBD1 or TRBD2 (5 bases each). With 3 bases removed from V and 2 bases from J, the gap between germline ends came to 11 bases. The CDR3 runs 14 residues. Germline CDR1 SGHAT, CDR2 FQNNGV. The CDR3 DNA is TGTGCCAGCAGCTTTTCCGAGGGACCCTACGAGCAGTACTTC. Its translation: CASSFSEGPYEQYF.

This clone was recorded a few times. The CDR3 region has the DNA TGTGCCACCAGCAGAGCGGGAGGGCCCTACGAGCAGTACTTC. Its protein is CATSRAGGPYEQYF. The rearrangement joins TRBV15 to TRBJ2-7; 8 positions match TRBD2. Trimming removed 1 base from V and 2 bases from J; junction bases left unmatched: 1. This CDR3 is built from 14 residues. The germline gives CDR1 LNHNV, CDR2 YYDKDF (reference sequence).

The chain combines TRBV9 with TRBJ2-2; D is unresolved. The CDR3 sequence is 14 residues long. Germline assignment: CDR1 SGDLS and CDR2 YYNGEE. Trimming removed 3 bases at V and 1 base at J, with 7 bases between. The CDR3: CASSEAGNTGELFF. The CDR3 DNA reads TGTGCCAGCAGCGAGGCAGGGAACACCGGGGAGCTGTTTTTT.

This clone turned up a few times. The chain combines TRBV6-5 with TRBJ1-4; tentative D call: TRBD1 (5 bases). V dropped 5 bases and J dropped 8 bases, with 15 bases sitting between them. CDR1 MNHEY and CDR2 SVGAGI come from the germline V gene. This CDR3 has 14 amino acids. DNA for the CDR3: TGTGCCAGCAGTACGACAGCAGGTGACGAAAAACTGTTTTTT. Translation: CASSTTAGDEKLFF.

For the CDR3, the DNA is TGTGCCAGTATTTTAGGTAACACCGGGGAGCTGTTTTTT. Residues: CASILGNTGELFF. The chain has TRBV19 and TRBJ2-2; the D is unclear. The CDR3 is 13 amino acids. Germline V gives CDR1 LNHDA, CDR2 SQIVND (reference sequence). V lost 7 bases, J lost 2 bases, and 8 bases lay in between.

This rearrangement joins TRBV7-2 to TRBJ1-1, with D possibly TRBD1 on 5 matching bases. With 5 bases removed from V and 2 bases from J, the gap between germline ends came to 15 bases. The CDR3 is 15 residues long. CDR1 is SGHTA, CDR2 FQGNSA, per germline. CDR3 sequence reads: CASSPGVGGNTEAFF. The DNA for the CDR3 is TGTGCCAGCAGCCCGGGGGTCGGGGGAAACACTGAAGCTTTCTTT. Variable domain in full (rest from reference TRBV7-2 and TRBJ1-1): GAGVSQSPSNKVTEKGKDVELRCDPISGHTALYWYRQSLGQGLEFLIYFQGNSAPDKSGLPSDRFSAERTGGSVSTLTIQRTQQEDSAVYLCASSPGVGGNTEAFFGQGTRLTVV.

The chain links TRBV7-3 to TRBJ2-7; either TRBD1 or TRBD2 may supply D (5 bases each). The CDR3 runs 13 residues. Germline V gene sequence: CDR1 SGHTA, CDR2 FQGTGA. The V end lost 2 bases, the J end lost 5 bases, and 10 bases lay between the germline ends. The CDR3: CASSLGTWDEQYF. The CDR3 coding sequence is TGTGCCAGCAGCTTAGGGACGTGGGACGAGCAGTACTTC.

This chain connects TRBV7-9 to TRBJ2-3, with 9 nucleotides matching TRBD2. Trimming cost V 4 bases and J 3 bases; bases outside gene matches: 11. CDR3 size: 17 residues. Per germline, CDR1 SEHNR and CDR2 FQNEAQ (reference sequence). The CDR3 reads CASSSYISGRGTDTQYF. The CDR3 coding sequence is TGTGCCAGCAGCTCCTACATTAGCGGGAGAGGGACAGATACGCAGTATTTT.

This clone was counted only a few times. DNA for the CDR3: TGTGCCAGCAGCCAAGATAGGGGAGTTAGAAACATTCAGTACTTC. This translates into CASSQDRGVRNIQYF. This rearrangement joins TRBV4-2 to TRBJ2-4; D assignment may be TRBD1 or TRBD2 (5 bases each). The V gene's germline CDR1 is LGHNA and CDR2 YNFKEQ. Trimming took 0 bases from V and 6 from J, leaving 12 bases between them. CDR3 size: 15 residues.

The chain uses TRBV7-2 and TRBJ2-3; D gene unclear. Trimming pared 5 bases from V and 0 bases from J, leaving 6 bases between. Germline-derived CDR1 and CDR2 are SGHTA and FQGNSA. The CDR3 has 13 amino acids. The CDR3: CASSQDSTDTQYF. CDR3 nucleotide sequence: TGTGCCAGCAGCCAGGACAGCACAGATACGCAGTATTTT.

The V and J genes are TRBV7-2 and TRBJ2-7, with 7 bases identical to TRBD1. The germline V gene encodes CDR1 SGHTA and CDR2 FQGNSA. V lost 5 bases to trimming and J lost 3 bases; unmatched junction nucleotides: 7. This CDR3 comprises 14 residues. The CDR3, as DNA: TGTGCCAGCAGCCGCCGACAGGGCGACTACGAGCAGTACTTC. Protein sequence: CASSRRQGDYEQYF.

The chain has TRBV5-4 and TRBJ2-7; D might be TRBD2 (5 bases). The CDR3 runs to 15 residues. V dropped 1 base and J dropped 6 bases, with 17 bases sitting between them. Per germline, CDR1 SGHNT and CDR2 YYREEE (reference sequence). CDR3 loop: CASSLHLRAGFEQYF. The CDR3 DNA sequence: TGTGCCAGCAGCTTGCATCTACGTGCGGGTTTCGAGCAGTACTTC.

The chain uses TRBV18 and TRBJ1-4; a possible D gene is TRBD1 (5 bases). CDR3 length equals 16 residues. Germline values: CDR1 KGHSH, CDR2 LQKENI. V was clipped by 1 base and J by 3 bases, with 12 bases between them. The CDR3 sequence: CASSPRAGAANEKLFF. The CDR3 nucleotides are TGTGCCAGCTCACCACGGGCCGGGGCAGCTAATGAAAAACTGTTTTTT.

The chain carries TRBV19 and TRBJ1-4; 7 nucleotides align to TRBD1. The V segment lost 3 bases and the J segment 8 bases; nucleotides outside the gene matches: 9. CDR3 size: 15 residues. Looked up from germline, CDR1 is LNHDA and CDR2 is SQIVND (reference sequence). Written as DNA, the CDR3 is TGTGCCAGTAGTATCACAGGGGCTGTTGGGGAAAAACTGTTTTTT. Its translation is CASSITGAVGEKLFF.

J is TRBJ2-1 and V is TRBV15; the match to TRBD2 covers 10 bases. Per germline, CDR1 LNHNV and CDR2 YYDKDF (reference sequence). CDR3 length equals 16 residues. Trimming removed 7 bases from V and 2 bases from J; junction bases left unmatched: 8. Here the CDR3 reads CATTAGTSDTYNEQFF. The CDR3 DNA reads TGTGCCACCACCGCCGGGACTAGCGATACCTACAATGAGCAGTTCTTC.